Shown below are 7 T cell receptor beta chains from a single sample sequenced in a study of T cells in women clearing cervical HPV infection. Sequencing was performed with immunoSEQ multiplex PCR; in TCRdb, only in-frame clones are kept and a portion is missing. The table lists 25,000 to 35,000 clones. Sample: blood buffy coat. The receptors here all came from a woman between 18 and 75 years old with a cervical HPV16 infection that either progressed to CIN3+ or cleared (not recorded which).

In the case of this clone: Coverage ceases 3 residues before the CDR3 finishes, and the germline J gene fills in the end. The chain joins TRBV20-1 to TRBJ2-3, with TRBD1 matching 8 bases. In germline, CDR1 is DFQATT, CDR2 SNEGSKA (reference sequence). The CDR3 extends over 12 amino acids. The sequenced CDR3 bases are TGCAGTGCAGCACAGGGGGGAGAGACG. The encoded protein is CSAAQGGET. The whole CDR3 protein reads CSAAQGGETQYF.

On this clone itself: A junction boundary mismatches the germline segment, possibly from a read error. The CDR3 end is not reached by the read, which stops 3 residues before it; the germline J gene fills it in. The sample holds other DNA sequences that translate to the same CDR3. The chain uses TRBV7-2 and TRBJ1-3, with TRBD1 matching 7 bases. CDR3 length: 14 residues. Per the germline V gene, CDR1 is SGHTA and CDR2 is FQGNSA. The sequenced CDR3 bases are TGTGCCAGCAGCTGGGGACAGTCTGGAAACACG. This sequence encodes CASSWGQSGNT. The complete CDR3 sequence is CASSWGQSGNTIYF.

Regarding this clone: The read gets to within 3 residues of the CDR3 end, and the germline J gene fills in the rest. The chain uses TRBV12-3 or TRBV12-4 and TRBJ2-3; 8 nucleotides agree with TRBD2. The CDR3 contains 17 residues. V was pared by 7 bases and J by 1 base, with 13 bases of the junction left unmatched. CDR3 sequence reads: CASTPSGGTTRTDTQYF. Partial CDR3 DNA: TGTGCCAGCACACCGAGCGGGGGAACAACACGCACAGATACG.

Details on this clone: The read stops 3 residues short of the end of the CDR3; the missing end is completed from the germline J gene. The chain has TRBV7-2 and TRBJ2-3, with a tentative D call TRBD1 (5 bases). The CDR3 totals 14 residues. V was pared by 2 bases and J by 5 bases, with 11 bases between. CDR1 is SGHTA and CDR2 is FQGNSA in the germline V gene. CDR3 DNA (partial): TGTGCCAGCAGCTTAACCCTCCAGGGAGATACG. Amino acid sequence: CASSLTLQGDT. In full, the CDR3 is CASSLTLQGDTQYF.

Concerning this clone itself: Sequencing ends 3 residues short of the CDR3 end; the germline J gene provides the rest. V gene TRBV5-5 combines with J gene TRBJ1-1, with D possibly matching TRBD1 (6 bases). The germline V and J ends were trimmed by 2 bases and 2 bases, with 10 bases remaining between them. The germline CDR1 and CDR2 sequences are SGHKS and YYEKEE (reference sequence). The CDR3 is made up of 14 amino acids. This CDR3 reads CASSFRQANTEAFF. The sequenced part of the CDR3 DNA is TGTGCCAGCAGCTTTAGACAGGCTAACACTGAA.

By frequency, this clone registers medium-sized. The read terminates 3 residues before the CDR3 end, so the remaining end is supplied by the germline J gene. This sequence joins TRBV7-4 and TRBJ2-2, with D possibly matching TRBD2 (7 bases). The length of the CDR3 is 18 residues. Germline assignment: CDR1 SGHVT and CDR2 SQSDAQ. Trimming left V 1 base short and J 3 bases short, with 18 bases between. The CDR3 sequence is CASSLVIRCGGDTGELFF. CDR3 DNA, as far as it was read: TGTGCCAGCAGCTTAGTCATACGATGCGGGGGCGACACCGGGGAG.

Comment on this clone: From the germline J gene comes the end of the CDR3, since the read stops 3 residues before it. The genes are TRBV6-1 and TRBJ2-1, with 9 bases fitting TRBD2. Germline CDR1 and CDR2: MNHNS and SASEGT. V shed 1 base and J 8 bases; nucleotides not matched to a gene: 9. This CDR3 comprises 16 residues. Partial CDR3 DNA: TGTGCCAGCAGTGAAGGCAGTAGCGGGAGTAGAGATGAG. Amino acid sequence: CASSEGSSGSRDE. The complete CDR3 sequence is CASSEGSSGSRDEQFF.